This T cell receptor (beta chain) was found in a study of CD8 T cells in ankylosing spondylitis. Broader study findings: In ankylosing spondylitis blood, a motif of fewer than 10 highly homologous TCR beta variants appeared characteristic. Matched ankylosing spondylitis synovial fluid reportedly contained a significantly enriched population of disease-linked clones. Certain motif variants had earlier been reported in reactive arthritis synovial fluid and blood.

Each CDR3 protein gets one entry after TCRdb re-called the 5' RACE reads with MiXCR. This table holds a few hundred thousand distinct CDR3 sequences, 12% found once. Germline CDR1 SGHTA, CDR2 FQGNSA. This CDR3 spans 15 amino acids. Trimming removed 4 bases at V and 4 bases at J, with 13 bases between. Points on this clonotype: Its antigen is not identified.

This rearrangement joins TRBV7-2 to TRBJ2-2, with a possible D match to TRBD1 (6 bases). The receptor was derived from a male donor with ankylosing spondylitis. The specimen was blood, either unsorted or a sorted T cell fraction (not recorded which). The CDR3 here is CASSSKQGFTGELFF. CDR3 nucleotide sequence: TGTGCCAGCAGCTCAAAACAGGGTTTCACCGGGGAGCTGTTTTTT.